Listed below are T cell receptor beta chains from one sample, sequenced in a study of blood T cell repertoires in COVID-19. The repertoire was sequenced with immunoSEQ multiplex PCR; TCRdb's copy has only in-frame clones and lacks some. The sample yields a few hundred thousand clones, 80% to 90% seen once. Sequencing used PBMCs or T cells enriched from blood (not recorded which). These receptors were collected from a young man who had recovered from COVID-19. Each CDR3 is given with its conserved first and last residue. Each record gives: CDR3 protein, CDR3 DNA, V gene, D gene, J gene. A D gene is named only where the DNA matches it firmly.

CDR3: CASSQVFRETEAFF; DNA: TGTGCCAGCAGCCAAGTCTTTCGCGAGACTGAAGCTTTCTTT; V: TRBV3-1/TRBV3-2; D: NA; J: TRBJ1-1
CDR3: CASSPAGRVNSPLHF; DNA: TGTGCCAGCAGCCCAGCAGGCAGAGTTAATTCACCCCTCCACTTT; V: TRBV6-5; D: NA; J: TRBJ1-6
CDR3: CASMGGTSRRYNSPLHF; DNA: TGTGCCAGCATGGGAGGGACCTCCAGGAGATATAATTCACCCCTCCACTTT; V: TRBV2; D: NA; J: TRBJ1-6
CDR3: CASSTSSSTDTQYF; DNA: TGTGCCAGCAGTACGAGTAGTAGCACAGATACGCAGTATTTT; V: TRBV25-1; D: NA; J: TRBJ2-3
CDR3: CSVERGPNQPQHF; DNA: TGCAGCGTTGAGAGGGGGCCCAATCAGCCCCAGCATTTT; V: TRBV29-1; D: TRBD1; J: TRBJ1-5
CDR3: CASSPGHGSGNTIYF; DNA: TGCGCCAGCAGCCCAGGACATGGGTCTGGAAACACCATATATTTT; V: TRBV5-1; D: NA; J: TRBJ1-3
CDR3: CASSQVLSGELFF; DNA: TGTGCCAGCAGCCAAGTCTTATCCGGGGAGCTGTTTTTT; V: TRBV3-1/TRBV3-2; D: NA; J: TRBJ2-2
CDR3: CASSVDRGLLFTDTQYF; DNA: TGTGCCAGCAGCGTAGACCGGGGACTCCTATTCACAGATACGCAGTATTTT; V: TRBV9; D: NA; J: TRBJ2-3
CDR3: CASSSKGGPNEKLFF; DNA: TGTGCCAGCAGTTCGAAAGGAGGACCTAATGAAAAACTGTTTTTT; V: TRBV6-5; D: NA; J: TRBJ1-4
CDR3: CASSQTQGALGYTF; DNA: TGTGCCAGCAGCCAAACACAGGGGGCATTGGGCTACACCTTC; V: TRBV14; D: TRBD1; J: TRBJ1-2
CDR3: CASSKGQSYEQYF; DNA: TGTGCCAGCAGCAAGGGACAGTCCTACGAGCAGTACTTC; V: TRBV11-1; D: TRBD1; J: TRBJ2-7
CDR3: CASRTGVYNSPLHF; DNA: TGTGCCAGCAGGACAGGGGTTTATAATTCACCCCTCCACTTT; V: TRBV27; D: TRBD1; J: TRBJ1-6
CDR3: CASIGQDGSGNTIYF; DNA: TGTGCCAGCATAGGACAGGATGGCTCTGGAAACACCATATATTTT; V: TRBV6-5; D: TRBD1; J: TRBJ1-3
CDR3: CASSYSGQTNQPQHF; DNA: TGTGCCAGCAGTTACTCGGGACAGACAAATCAGCCCCAGCATTTT; V: TRBV6-5; D: TRBD1; J: TRBJ1-5
CDR3: CASTGQGILTRGYTF; DNA: TGTGCCAGCACCGGACAGGGAATCCTGACGCGGGGCTACACCTTC; V: TRBV6-5; D: TRBD1; J: TRBJ1-2
CDR3: CATSGGGGNQPQHF; DNA: TGTGCCACCAGTGGCGGGGGAGGGAACCAGCCCCAGCATTTT; V: TRBV24-1; D: NA; J: TRBJ1-5
CDR3: CASRSLNTEAFF; DNA: TGTGCCAGCAGGAGCTTGAACACTGAAGCTTTCTTT; V: TRBV6-5; D: NA; J: TRBJ1-1
CDR3: CANGMTGNTGELFF; DNA: TGTGCCAACGGGATGACAGGGAACACCGGGGAGCTGTTTTTT; V: TRBV6-5; D: NA; J: TRBJ2-2
CDR3: CASSYMGLAWDEQYF; DNA: TGTGCCAGCAGCTATATGGGACTAGCGTGGGACGAGCAGTACTTC; V: TRBV7-9; D: TRBD2; J: TRBJ2-7
CDR3: CASSPGWTDNEQFF; DNA: TGTGCCAGCTCACCGGGGTGGACAGACAATGAGCAGTTCTTC; V: TRBV18; D: NA; J: TRBJ2-1
CDR3: CATSDGDRVYNEQFF; DNA: TGTGCCACCAGTGATGGGGACAGGGTCTACAATGAGCAGTTCTTC; V: TRBV24-1; D: TRBD1; J: TRBJ2-1
CDR3: CASSPATGTKAYEQYF; DNA: TGCGCCAGCAGCCCGGCCACCGGGACTAAGGCTTACGAGCAGTACTTC; V: TRBV5-1; D: TRBD2; J: TRBJ2-7
CDR3: CASSWAGGGDEKLFF; DNA: TGTGCCAGCAGTTGGGCGGGAGGGGGAGATGAAAAACTGTTTTTT; V: TRBV6-5; D: NA; J: TRBJ1-4
CDR3: CASSLSSDRGLSYEQYF; DNA: TGTGCCAGCAGCTTATCCTCGGACAGGGGGCTTTCCTACGAGCAGTACTTC; V: TRBV11-2; D: TRBD1; J: TRBJ2-7
CDR3: CASSPETTYEQYF; DNA: TGTGCCAGCAGCCCGGAGACTACCTACGAGCAGTACTTC; V: TRBV9; D: NA; J: TRBJ2-7